This T cell receptor beta chain was sequenced during a study of cytomegalovirus exposure and HLA in healthy donors. Overall study findings and caveats: Because they were indistinguishable, some V segments, including TRBV6-2 and TRBV6-3, were excluded. A few CMV-associated chains were confirmed in vitro to be specific for CMV antigens.

Regarding this clone: Its specificity is unknown.

CDR3 length: 14 residues. Germline loops: CDR1 KGHSH, CDR2 LQKENI. Between the trimmed V and J ends, which lost 0 bases and 7 bases, there was a span of 10 bases. In the PCR, 60 Vbeta and 13 Jbeta primers were used. TCRdb keeps only in-frame clones here, not all; method: immunoSEQ multiplex PCR. This sample has some 96,000 clones; around 80% occur once, and the top ten carry around 0.74%. This TCR derives from a woman aged 55-69 years in good health and CMV-seronegative. The rearrangement joins TRBV18 to TRBJ2-1, with D possibly matching TRBD1 (5 bases). Material: PBMCs. This CDR3 reads CASSPPVDRNEQFF. The CDR3 DNA follows: TGTGCCAGCTCACCACCGGTTGACAGAAATGAGCAGTTCTTC.